This paragraph reports one TCR beta chain. The antigen remains undetermined. This entry belongs to a study of beta chain features in type 1 diabetes. Expressed TCRB transcripts were sequenced because the entire RNA isolate underwent reverse transcription. Assay: immunoSEQ multiplex PCR; the TCRdb copy retains only in-frame clones and omits some. The sample comprises about 150,000 clones, 9% to 10% of which are singletons, and about 2.1% rests with the top ten. Study outcomes and limitations: TCRB CDR3s were moderately but significantly shorter in Type 1 diabetes patients in all four CD4+ subsets.

The sequence was collected from a woman younger than 35 in good health. Source material: central memory CD4+ T cells from blood.

The DNA for the CDR3 is TGTGCCAGCCGTATAGGACTAGCGAACACCGGGGAGCTGTTTTTT. Protein product: CASRIGLANTGELFF. V is TRBV7-8 and J is TRBJ2-2, with 7 bases fitting TRBD2. Germline V gene sequence: CDR1 SGHVS, CDR2 FQNEAQ. The CDR3 sequence is 15 residues long. V lost 8 bases and J lost 0; bases outside the gene matches: 6.